This TCR beta chain originates from a study of blood T cell repertoires in COVID-19. Study background: The study drew acute and convalescent COVID-19 samples from the United States, Italy and Spain. PBMCs, B-cell-depleted T cells, or T cells were the source of the cDNA or gDNA that made up the material.

This clone is a singleton in its sample. Original analysis: Amplification with reference gene primers provided the estimates of nucleated cell counts. TCRdb keeps only in-frame clones here, not all; method: immunoSEQ multiplex PCR. The V and J calls and clone size are taken from that table; D and trimming were inferred from the DNA. The sample lists over 200,000 clones, approximately 86% seen once, with around 0.67% in the top ten. The CDR3 is made up of 14 amino acids. The receptor comes from a human donor in a cohort sampled during active COVID-19. Sample: peripheral blood. The chain recombines TRBV21-1 with TRBJ2-7; the table's D call, TRBD2, was not checked against the DNA. TRBV21-1 is shown as a pseudogene. The CDR3 region has the DNA TGTGCCAGCAGCAAAGCGCTCGGAGGCCACGAGCAGTACTTC. It specifies CASSKALGGHEQYF.